These 8 T cell receptor beta chains originate from one sample sequenced in a study of blood T cells in healthy people across ages. The second PCR ran about 6 to 11 cycles with a sample-barcoded 5' primer and J-beta primers. TCRdb called the 5' RACE reads again in MiXCR, with one record for every CDR3 protein. This table holds around 1,000,000 distinct CDR3 sequences, around 27% found once. These data were likewise used in another study, on T cells of mothers and their children.

Sequences were obtained from blood. The receptors here all came from a girl aged 2-10 years in good health.

The genes are TRBV7-9 and TRBJ1-5, with D tentatively TRBD1 (6 bases). The length of the CDR3 is 12 residues. Germline lookup yields CDR1 SEHNR and CDR2 FQNEAQ (reference sequence). Between the trimmed V and J ends, which lost 8 bases and 5 bases, there was a span of 10 bases. CDR3 amino acids: CASSEGDQPQHF. DNA for the CDR3: TGTGCCAGCTCGGAGGGGGATCAGCCCCAGCATTTT.

In this sample, this clonotype turned up a few times. The V call is TRBV9, the J call TRBJ1-4; a possible D gene is TRBD1 (6 bases). CDR1 SGDLS and CDR2 YYNGEE come from the germline V gene. V lost 0 bases and J lost 5, with 8 bases in between. This CDR3 is built from 14 residues. CDR3 bases: TGTGCCAGCAGCGTAGAGGGGGTCAATGAAAAACTGTTTTTT. As protein: CASSVEGVNEKLFF. Looking up the rest from reference TRBV9 and TRBJ1-4 gives the full variable domain: DSGVTQTPKHLITATGQRVTLRCSPRSGDLSVYWYQQSLDQGLQFLIQYYNGEERAKGNILERFSAQQFPDLHSELNLSSLELGDSALYFCASSVEGVNEKLFFGSGTQLSVL.

This sequence joins TRBV11-3 and TRBJ1-2; D is uncertain. CDR3 length: 13 amino acids. V shed 4 bases and J shed 4 bases, with 10 bases lying between them. Per the germline V gene, CDR1 is SGHNT and CDR2 is YENEEA. The CDR3 loop reads CASSSDLLYGYTF. The CDR3 DNA sequence: TGTGCCAGCAGCTCCGACCTCCTCTATGGCTACACCTTC.

The table lists this clonotype with a few counts. The chain is built from TRBV7-9 and TRBJ2-7; D not certain. The CDR3 is made up of 14 amino acids. The V and J ends lost 4 bases and 3 bases respectively, with 13 bases between them. The germline CDR1 and CDR2 sequences are SEHNR and FQNEAQ (reference sequence). The DNA for the CDR3 is TGTGCCAGCAGCTCCCCCGGAGTTGGCTACGAGCAGTACTTC. Its protein is CASSSPGVGYEQYF.

V usage is TRBV28 and J usage is TRBJ2-1; 7 nucleotides match TRBD2. V trimming: 7 bases; J trimming: 5 bases; junction bases outside the gene matches: 20. The CDR3 has 18 residues. Germline V gene lookup returns CDR1 MDHEN and CDR2 SYDVKM. CDR3 amino acids: CASIGVAGSPSPDNEQFF. The CDR3 region has the DNA TGTGCCAGCATTGGGGTAGCGGGCAGTCCATCCCCCGACAATGAGCAGTTCTTC.

The CDR3 DNA sequence: TGTGCCAGCAGCCAAGAAAGGCTAGGAAAACTGTTTTTT. Translating gives CASSQERLGKLFF. The V and J genes are TRBV14 and TRBJ1-4; D gene unclear. V lost 0 bases to trimming and J lost 10 bases, with 9 bases between them. The CDR3 consists of 13 residues. CDR1 and CDR2 (germline): SGHDN, FVKESK.

The rearrangement uses TRBV20-1 and TRBJ2-1, with D tentatively TRBD1 (6 bases). The CDR3 runs 16 residues. Germline V gene data show CDR1 as DFQATT and CDR2 as SNEGSKA (reference sequence). V was trimmed by 0 bases and J by 5 bases, leaving 17 bases between them. CDR3 DNA: TGCAGTGCTAGAGATCTTAGGCAGGGGTTGGACAATGAGCAGTTCTTC. It is translated as CSARDLRQGLDNEQFF.

Points on this clonotype: Germline is not matched at one junction end, which may reflect a read error. This chain connects TRBV9 to TRBJ2-2, with TRBD1 identical over 7 bases. This CDR3 has 14 residues. The germline gives CDR1 SGDLS, CDR2 YYNGEE. Here the CDR3 reads CASSVDRAAGKLFF. CDR3 nucleotide sequence: TGTGCCAGCAGCGTCGACAGGGCGGCCGGGAAGCTGTTTTTT.